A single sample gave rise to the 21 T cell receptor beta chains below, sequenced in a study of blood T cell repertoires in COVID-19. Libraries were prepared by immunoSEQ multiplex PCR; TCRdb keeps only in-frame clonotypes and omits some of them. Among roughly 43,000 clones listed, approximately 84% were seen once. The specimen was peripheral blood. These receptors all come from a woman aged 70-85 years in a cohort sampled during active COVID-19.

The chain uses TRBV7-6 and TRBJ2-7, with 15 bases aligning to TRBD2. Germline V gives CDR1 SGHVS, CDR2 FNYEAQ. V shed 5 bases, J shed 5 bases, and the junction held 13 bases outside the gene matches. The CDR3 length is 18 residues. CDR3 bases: TGTGCCAGCAGCGAAACCGGACTAGCGGGAGGGCCCATCCACGAGCAGTACTTC. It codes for CASSETGLAGGPIHEQYF.

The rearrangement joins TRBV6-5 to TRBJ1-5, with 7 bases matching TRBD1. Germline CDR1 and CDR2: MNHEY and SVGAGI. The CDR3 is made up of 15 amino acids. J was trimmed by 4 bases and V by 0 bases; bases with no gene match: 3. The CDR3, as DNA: TGTGCCAGCAGTTACTCGAGCAGGGGGAATCAGCCCCAGCATTTT. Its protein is CASSYSSRGNQPQHF.

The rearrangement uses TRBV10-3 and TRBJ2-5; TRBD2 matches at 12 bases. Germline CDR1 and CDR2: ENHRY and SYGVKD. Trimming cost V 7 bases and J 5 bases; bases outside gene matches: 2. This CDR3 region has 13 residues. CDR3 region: CAIKTSGSETQYF. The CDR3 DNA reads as TGTGCCATCAAGACTAGCGGGAGTGAGACCCAGTACTTC.

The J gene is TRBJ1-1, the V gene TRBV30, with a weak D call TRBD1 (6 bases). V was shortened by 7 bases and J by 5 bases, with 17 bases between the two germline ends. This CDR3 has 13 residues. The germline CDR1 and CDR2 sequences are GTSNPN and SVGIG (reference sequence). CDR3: CASNMRGRTEAFF. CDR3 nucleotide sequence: TGTGCCTCAAATATGAGGGGGAGAACTGAAGCTTTCTTT.

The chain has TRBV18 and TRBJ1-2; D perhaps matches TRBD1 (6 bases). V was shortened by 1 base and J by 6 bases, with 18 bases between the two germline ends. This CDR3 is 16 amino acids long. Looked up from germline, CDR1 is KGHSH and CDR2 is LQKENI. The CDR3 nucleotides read TGTGCCAGCTCACCACGGTCGCGTCAGGGGACGGATGGCTACACCTTC. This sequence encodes CASSPRSRQGTDGYTF. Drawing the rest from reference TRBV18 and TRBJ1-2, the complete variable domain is NAGVMQNPRHLVRRRGQEARLRCSPMKGHSHVYWYRQLPEEGLKFMVYLQKENIIDESGMPKERFSAEFPKEGPSILRIQQVVRGDSAAYFCASSPRSRQGTDGYTFGSGTRLTVV.

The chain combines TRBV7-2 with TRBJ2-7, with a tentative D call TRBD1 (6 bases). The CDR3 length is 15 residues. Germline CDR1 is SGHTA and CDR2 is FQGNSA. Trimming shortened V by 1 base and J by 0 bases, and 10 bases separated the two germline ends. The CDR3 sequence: CASSLVQGLSYEQYF. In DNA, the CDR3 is TGTGCCAGCAGCTTAGTTCAGGGGCTCTCCTACGAGCAGTACTTC.

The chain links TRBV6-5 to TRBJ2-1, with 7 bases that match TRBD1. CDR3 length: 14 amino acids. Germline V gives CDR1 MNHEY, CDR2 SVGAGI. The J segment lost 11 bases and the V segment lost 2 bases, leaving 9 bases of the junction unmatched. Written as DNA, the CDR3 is TGTGCCAGCAGTTACGGACAGGCCGGACTGAAGCAGTTCTTC. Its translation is CASSYGQAGLKQFF.

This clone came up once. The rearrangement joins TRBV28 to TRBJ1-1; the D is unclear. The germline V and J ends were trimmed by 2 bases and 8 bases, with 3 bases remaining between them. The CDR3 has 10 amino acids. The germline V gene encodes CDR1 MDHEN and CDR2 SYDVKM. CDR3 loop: CASSLGEAFF. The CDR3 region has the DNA TGTGCCAGCAGTTTAGGCGAAGCTTTCTTT. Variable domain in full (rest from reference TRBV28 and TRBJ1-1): DVKVTQSSRYLVKRTGEKVFLECVQDMDHENMFWYRQDPGLGLRLIYFSYDVKMKEKGDIPEGYSVSREKKERFSLILESASTNQTSMYLCASSLGEAFFGQGTRLTVV.

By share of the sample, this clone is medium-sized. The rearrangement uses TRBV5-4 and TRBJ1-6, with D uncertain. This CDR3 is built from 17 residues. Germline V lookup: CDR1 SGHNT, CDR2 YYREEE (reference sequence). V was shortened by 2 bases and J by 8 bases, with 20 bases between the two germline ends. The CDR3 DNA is TGTGCCAGCAGCTTCTTACCCAATCCCTATGCTGATTCACCCCTCCACTTT. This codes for CASSFLPNPYADSPLHF.

CDR3 residues: CASSFTANTEAFF. DNA of the CDR3: TGTGCCAGCAGTTTCACAGCTAACACTGAAGCTTTCTTT. The chain employs TRBV12-3 or TRBV12-4 and TRBJ1-1, with no clear D. The CDR3 consists of 13 residues. V was cut by 3 bases and J by 2 bases, with 7 bases left in between.

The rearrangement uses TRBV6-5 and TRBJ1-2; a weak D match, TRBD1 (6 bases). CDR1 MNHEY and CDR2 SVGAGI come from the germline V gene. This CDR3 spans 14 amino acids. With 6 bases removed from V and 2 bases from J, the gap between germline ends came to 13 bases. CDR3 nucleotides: TGTGCCAGCAGGAGGGACACTTTAAACTATGGCTACACCTTC. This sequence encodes CASRRDTLNYGYTF.

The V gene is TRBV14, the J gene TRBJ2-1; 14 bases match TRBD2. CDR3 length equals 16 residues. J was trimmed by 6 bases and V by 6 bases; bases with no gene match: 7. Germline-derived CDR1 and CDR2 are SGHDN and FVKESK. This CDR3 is CASRPLGLAGVNEQFF. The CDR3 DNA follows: TGTGCCAGCAGACCCCTGGGACTAGCGGGAGTCAATGAGCAGTTCTTC.

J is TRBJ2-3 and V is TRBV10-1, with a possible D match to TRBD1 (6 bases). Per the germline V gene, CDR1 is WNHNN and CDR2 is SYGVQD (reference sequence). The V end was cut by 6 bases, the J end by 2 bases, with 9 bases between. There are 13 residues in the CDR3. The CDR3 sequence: CASRDRLTDTQYF. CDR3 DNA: TGCGCCAGCAGGGACAGACTCACAGATACGCAGTATTTT.

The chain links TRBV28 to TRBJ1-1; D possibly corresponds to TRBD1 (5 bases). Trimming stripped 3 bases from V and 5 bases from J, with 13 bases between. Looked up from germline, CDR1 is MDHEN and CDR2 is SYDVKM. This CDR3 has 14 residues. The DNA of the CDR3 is TGTGCCAGCAGTTTTTTGGGGGGATTGACTGAAGCTTTCTTT. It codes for CASSFLGGLTEAFF.

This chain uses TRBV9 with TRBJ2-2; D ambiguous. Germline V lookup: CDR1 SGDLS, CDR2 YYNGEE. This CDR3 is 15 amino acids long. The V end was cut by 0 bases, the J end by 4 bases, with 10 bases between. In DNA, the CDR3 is TGTGCCAGCAGCGTAGCTGGTACAATCACCGGGGAGCTGTTTTTT. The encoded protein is CASSVAGTITGELFF.

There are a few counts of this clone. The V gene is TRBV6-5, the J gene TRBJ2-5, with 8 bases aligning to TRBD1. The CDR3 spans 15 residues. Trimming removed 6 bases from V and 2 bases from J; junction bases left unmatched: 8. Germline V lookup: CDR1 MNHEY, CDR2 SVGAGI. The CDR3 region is CASSAGTGGQETQYF. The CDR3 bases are TGTGCCAGCAGCGCCGGGACAGGAGGGCAAGAGACCCAGTACTTC.

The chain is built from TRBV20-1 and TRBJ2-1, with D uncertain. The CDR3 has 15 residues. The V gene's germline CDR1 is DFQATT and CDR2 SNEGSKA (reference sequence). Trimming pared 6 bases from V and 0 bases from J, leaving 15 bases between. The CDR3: CSASNLGASYNEQFF. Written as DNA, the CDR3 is TGCAGTGCAAGTAACTTAGGAGCCTCCTACAATGAGCAGTTCTTC.

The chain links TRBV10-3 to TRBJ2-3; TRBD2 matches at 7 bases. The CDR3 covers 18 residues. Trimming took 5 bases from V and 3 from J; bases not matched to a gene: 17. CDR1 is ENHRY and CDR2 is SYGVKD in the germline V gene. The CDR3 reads CAISLTAGLPGGTDTQYF. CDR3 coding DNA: TGTGCCATCAGTTTAACAGCGGGACTACCAGGCGGGACAGATACGCAGTATTTT.

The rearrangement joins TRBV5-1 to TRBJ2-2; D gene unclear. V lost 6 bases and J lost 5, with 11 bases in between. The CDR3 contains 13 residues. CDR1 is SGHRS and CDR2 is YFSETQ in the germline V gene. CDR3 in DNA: TGCGCCAGCACTCCTCCGAGGACCGGGGAGCTGTTTTTT. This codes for CASTPPRTGELFF.

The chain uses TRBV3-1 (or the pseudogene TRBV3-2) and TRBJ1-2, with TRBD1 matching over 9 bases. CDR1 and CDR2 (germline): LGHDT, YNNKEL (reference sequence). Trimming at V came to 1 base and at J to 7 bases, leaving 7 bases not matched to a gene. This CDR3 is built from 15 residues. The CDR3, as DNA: TGTGCCAGCAGCCAAGCGGACAGGGGTAGTAGTGGCTACACCTTC. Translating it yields CASSQADRGSSGYTF.

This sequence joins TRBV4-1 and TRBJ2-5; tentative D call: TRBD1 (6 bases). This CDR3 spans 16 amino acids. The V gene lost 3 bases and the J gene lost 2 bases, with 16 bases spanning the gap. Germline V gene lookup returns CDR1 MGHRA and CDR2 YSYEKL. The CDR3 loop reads CASSHALRGAQETQYF. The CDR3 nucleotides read TGCGCCAGCAGCCACGCTCTCAGGGGAGCGCAAGAGACCCAGTACTTC.